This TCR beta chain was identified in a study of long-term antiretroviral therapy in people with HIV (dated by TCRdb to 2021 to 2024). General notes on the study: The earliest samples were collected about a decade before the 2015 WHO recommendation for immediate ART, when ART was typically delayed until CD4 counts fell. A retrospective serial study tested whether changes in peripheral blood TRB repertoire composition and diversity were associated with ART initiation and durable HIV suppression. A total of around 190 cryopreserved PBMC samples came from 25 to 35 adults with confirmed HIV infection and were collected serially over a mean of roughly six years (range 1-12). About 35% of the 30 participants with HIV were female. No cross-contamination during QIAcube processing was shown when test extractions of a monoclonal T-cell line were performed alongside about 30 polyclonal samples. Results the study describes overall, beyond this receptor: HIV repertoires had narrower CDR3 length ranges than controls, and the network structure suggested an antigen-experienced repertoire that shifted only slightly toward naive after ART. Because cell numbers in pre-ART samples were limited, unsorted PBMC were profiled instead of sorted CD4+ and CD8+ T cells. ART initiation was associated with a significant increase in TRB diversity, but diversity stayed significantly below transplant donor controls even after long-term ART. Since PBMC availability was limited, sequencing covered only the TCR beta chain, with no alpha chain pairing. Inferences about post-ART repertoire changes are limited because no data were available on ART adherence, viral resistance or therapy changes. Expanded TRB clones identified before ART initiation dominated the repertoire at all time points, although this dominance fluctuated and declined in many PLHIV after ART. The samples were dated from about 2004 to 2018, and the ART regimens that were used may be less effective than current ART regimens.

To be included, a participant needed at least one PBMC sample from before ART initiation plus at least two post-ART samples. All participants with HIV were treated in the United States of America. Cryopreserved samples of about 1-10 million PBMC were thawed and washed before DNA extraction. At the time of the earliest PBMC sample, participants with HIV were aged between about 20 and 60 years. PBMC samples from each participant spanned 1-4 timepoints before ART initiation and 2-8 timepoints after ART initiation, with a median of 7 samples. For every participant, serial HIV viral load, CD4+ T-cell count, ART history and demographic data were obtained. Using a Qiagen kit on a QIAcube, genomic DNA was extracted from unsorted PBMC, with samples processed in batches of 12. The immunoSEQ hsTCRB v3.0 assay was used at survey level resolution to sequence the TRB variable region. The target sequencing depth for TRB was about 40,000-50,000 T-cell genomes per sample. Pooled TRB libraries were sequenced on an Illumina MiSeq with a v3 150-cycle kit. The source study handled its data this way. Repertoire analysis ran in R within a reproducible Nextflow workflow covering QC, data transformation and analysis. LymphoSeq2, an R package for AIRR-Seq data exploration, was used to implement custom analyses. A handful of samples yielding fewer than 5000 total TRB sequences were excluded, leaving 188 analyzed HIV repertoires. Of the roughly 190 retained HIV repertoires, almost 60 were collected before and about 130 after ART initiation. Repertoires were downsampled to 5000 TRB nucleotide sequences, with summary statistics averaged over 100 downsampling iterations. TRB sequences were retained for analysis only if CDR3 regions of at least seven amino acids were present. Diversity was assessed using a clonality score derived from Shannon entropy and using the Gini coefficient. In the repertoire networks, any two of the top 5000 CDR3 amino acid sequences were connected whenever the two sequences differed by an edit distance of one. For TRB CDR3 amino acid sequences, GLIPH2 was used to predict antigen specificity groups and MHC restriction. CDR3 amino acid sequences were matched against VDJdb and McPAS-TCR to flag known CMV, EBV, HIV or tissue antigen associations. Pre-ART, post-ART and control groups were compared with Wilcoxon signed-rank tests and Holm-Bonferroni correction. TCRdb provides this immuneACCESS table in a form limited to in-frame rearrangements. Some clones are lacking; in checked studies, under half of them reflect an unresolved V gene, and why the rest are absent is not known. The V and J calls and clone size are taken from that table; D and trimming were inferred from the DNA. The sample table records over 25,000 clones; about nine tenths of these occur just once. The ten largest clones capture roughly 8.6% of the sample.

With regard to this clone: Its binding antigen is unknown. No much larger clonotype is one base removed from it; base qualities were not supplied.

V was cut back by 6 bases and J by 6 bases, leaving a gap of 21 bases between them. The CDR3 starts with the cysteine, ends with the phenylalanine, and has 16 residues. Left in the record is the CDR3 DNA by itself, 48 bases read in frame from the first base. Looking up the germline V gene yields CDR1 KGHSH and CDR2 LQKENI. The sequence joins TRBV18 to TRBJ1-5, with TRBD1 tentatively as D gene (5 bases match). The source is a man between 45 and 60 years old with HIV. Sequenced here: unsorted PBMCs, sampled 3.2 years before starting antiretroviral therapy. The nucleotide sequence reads TGTGCCAGCTCCGTCAACTCGGGGCTCGGAGGTCAGCCCCAGCATTTT. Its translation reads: CASSVNSGLGGQPQHF. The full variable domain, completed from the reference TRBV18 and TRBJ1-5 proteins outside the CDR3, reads NAGVMQNPRHLVRRRGQEARLRCSPMKGHSHVYWYRQLPEEGLKFMVYLQKENIIDESGMPKERFSAEFPKEGPSILRIQQVVRGDSAAYFCASSVNSGLGGQPQHFGDGTRLSIL.